Listed here are 28 T cell receptor beta chains from one sample, sequenced in a study of shared clonotypes between healthy human individuals. The method was immunoSEQ multiplex PCR; TCRdb's version includes in-frame clones alone and lacks a portion of them. The sample includes about 960,000 clones, 60% to 85% of them seen just once. The material sequenced was memory CD4+ T cells sorted from blood. Subset described: CD45RA-negative fraction. Source of these receptors: a man aged 18-30 years in good health.

The CDR3 reads CASQSGTSGIREQYF. CDR3 nucleotides: TGTGCCAGCCAGTCCGGGACTAGCGGTATAAGGGAGCAGTACTTC. The chain joins TRBV2 to TRBJ2-7; TRBD2 agrees at 11 bases. V lost 8 bases to trimming and J lost 7 bases; unmatched junction nucleotides: 13. Germline V gene lookup returns CDR1 SNHLY and CDR2 FYNNEI. The CDR3 covers 15 residues.

This chain uses TRBV6-6 with TRBJ2-1; no definite D call. The V gene's germline CDR1 is MNHNY and CDR2 SVGAGI (reference sequence). Trimming pared 0 bases from V and 8 bases from J, leaving 5 bases between. There are 12 residues in the CDR3. CDR3 region: CASSYSLYEQFF. CDR3 nucleotide sequence: TGTGCCAGCAGTTACTCTCTATATGAGCAGTTCTTC.

A remark on this clone: At one boundary the junction diverges from the germline segment, which might be a read error. The chain joins TRBV7-7 to TRBJ2-2; 13 nucleotides line up with TRBD2. This CDR3 has 19 residues. Germline CDR1 is SSHAT and CDR2 is FNYEAQ (reference sequence). The CDR3 sequence: CASSTRLAGGFANTGELFF. The CDR3 coding sequence is TGTGCTAGCAGCACTCGACTAGCGGGAGGATTCGCGAACACCGGGGAGCTGTTTTTT.

This chain uses TRBV5-1 with TRBJ2-1; TRBD2 matches 9 bases. This CDR3 region has 18 residues. J lost 7 bases, V lost 0 bases, and 14 bases had no gene match. Germline CDR1 is SGHRS and CDR2 is YFSETQ. The CDR3, as DNA: TGCGCCAGCAGCTTGGGACTAGCGGCGACGGGGACAAGAAATGAGCAGTTCTTC. This gives the protein CASSLGLAATGTRNEQFF.

The rearrangement joins TRBV4-3 to TRBJ2-1, with D possibly being TRBD2 (6 bases). Germline V lookup: CDR1 LGHNA, CDR2 YSLEER. There are 14 residues in the CDR3. V was trimmed by 1 base and J by 3 bases, leaving 7 bases between them. The CDR3 DNA reads as TGCGCCAGCAGCCAAGCGGGAGTCTACAATGAGCAGTTCTTC. As protein: CASSQAGVYNEQFF.

This clone was recorded once. CDR3 in amino acids: CASSFPRNDYGYTF. In DNA form, the CDR3 reads TGCGCCAGCAGCTTCCCCAGGAATGACTATGGCTACACCTTC. The chain has TRBV5-1 and TRBJ1-2; D is uncertain. Germline-derived CDR1 and CDR2 are SGHRS and YFSETQ. V was shortened by 2 bases and J by 3 bases, with 11 bases between the two germline ends. The CDR3 covers 14 residues.

The chain uses TRBV11-2 and TRBJ1-6; D unresolved. Germline-derived CDR1 and CDR2 are SGHAT and FQNNGV. The germline V and J ends were trimmed by 2 bases and 7 bases, with 9 bases remaining between them. The CDR3 totals 14 residues. CDR3 region: CASSLNPRNSPLHF. CDR3 DNA sequence: TGTGCCAGCAGCTTAAACCCCAGGAATTCACCCCTCCACTTT.

CDR3 nucleotide sequence: TGTGCCAGCAGCTACGGATTCGGACAGGAACGGCCCCAGCATTTT. Protein sequence: CASSYGFGQERPQHF. The V gene is TRBV7-9, the J gene TRBJ1-5, with 7 positions matching TRBD1. There are 15 residues in the CDR3. The V gene's germline CDR1 is SEHNR and CDR2 FQNEAQ (reference sequence). V was pared by 4 bases and J by 9 bases, with 12 bases of the junction left unmatched.

CDR3 sequence: CASSEVRQGGYTF. The CDR3 bases are TGTGCCAGCAGTGAGGTGCGACAGGGAGGCTACACCTTC. This chain uses TRBV2 with TRBJ1-2; TRBD1 aligns across 7 bases. The germline V gene encodes CDR1 SNHLY and CDR2 FYNNEI. The CDR3 has 13 residues. The J segment lost 8 bases and the V segment lost 3 bases, leaving 6 bases of the junction unmatched.

V gene TRBV6-1 combines with J gene TRBJ1-2; 7 nucleotides line up with TRBD1. This CDR3 has 15 residues. Germline V CDR1 and CDR2: MNHNS, SASEGT. The V gene end was trimmed by 4 bases and the J gene end by 4 bases; junction bases not matched to a gene: 9. CDR3 region: CASSATGGQSYGYTF. CDR3 in DNA: TGTGCCAGCAGTGCCACCGGGGGACAGTCCTATGGCTACACCTTC.

This clone has just one count. This chain links TRBV7-9 with TRBJ2-2; D is unclear. CDR1 and CDR2 (germline): SEHNR, FQNEAQ (reference sequence). V lost 5 bases, J lost 1 base, and 5 bases lay in between. The CDR3 is 13 residues long. The CDR3: CASSPKNTGELFF. CDR3 sequence (DNA): TGTGCCAGCAGCCCGAAGAACACCGGGGAGCTGTTTTTT.

This chain joins TRBV7-2 and TRBJ2-1; no clear D. Germline lookup yields CDR1 SGHTA and CDR2 FQGNSA. The CDR3 contains 12 residues. Trimming took off 3 bases at V and 9 bases at J, with 9 bases between the two ends. The CDR3 DNA reads as TGTGCCAGCAGCTTTTTCTCCCGTGAGCAGTTCTTC. This codes for CASSFFSREQFF.

The V call is TRBV11-1, the J call TRBJ2-1; D not certain. CDR1 is SGHAT, CDR2 FQDESV, per germline (reference sequence). This CDR3 region has 12 residues. V shed 8 bases and J shed 9 bases, with 14 bases lying between them. The CDR3: CASDAVGTEQFF. The CDR3 DNA follows: TGTGCCAGCGACGCCGTGGGTACTGAGCAGTTCTTC.

The CDR3 region has the DNA TGTGCCAGTAGTATAGGAGGGGACAGCTTCTATAATTCACCCCTCCACTTT. This translates into CASSIGGDSFYNSPLHF. The chain employs TRBV19 and TRBJ1-6, with 7 nucleotides matching TRBD1. Germline V CDR1 and CDR2: LNHDA, SQIVND (reference sequence). The CDR3 sequence is 17 residues long. With 1 base clipped from V and 3 bases from J, the junction kept 6 bases outside the gene matches.

This chain connects TRBV25-1 to TRBJ2-3; 8 bases align to TRBD2. Germline values: CDR1 MGHDK, CDR2 SYGVNS. Trimming at V came to 4 bases and at J to 1 base, leaving 7 bases not matched to a gene. This CDR3 comprises 16 residues. This chain's CDR3 is CASSAGTRGRTDTQYF. DNA of the CDR3: TGTGCCAGCAGTGCAGGGACTAGAGGTCGCACAGATACGCAGTATTTT.

J is TRBJ2-7 and V is TRBV27, with D hard to call. Trimming shortened V by 2 bases and J by 5 bases, and 13 bases separated the two germline ends. The CDR3 covers 14 residues. CDR1 and CDR2 (germline): MNHEY, SMNVEV (reference sequence). CDR3 sequence (DNA): TGTGCCAGCAGTTTACTAAGGGCTCTCCACGAGCAGTACTTC. It codes for CASSLLRALHEQYF.

V is TRBV11-2 and J is TRBJ1-5, with 7 bases matching TRBD1. Trimming cost V 5 bases and J 1 base; bases outside gene matches: 5. CDR1 and CDR2 (germline): SGHAT, FQNNGV. The CDR3 is 15 amino acids. In DNA form, the CDR3 reads TGTGCCAGCAGCGACTCGACAGGGAGCAATCAGCCCCAGCATTTT. It is translated as CASSDSTGSNQPQHF.

The chain combines TRBV11-2 with TRBJ1-6, with a tentative D call TRBD1 (6 bases). Trimming removed 5 bases from V and 10 bases from J, with 15 bases in between. CDR1 is SGHAT, CDR2 FQNNGV, per germline. The CDR3 is 14 residues long. DNA of the CDR3: TGTGCCAGCAGCCTCGGACAGCGACGATCACCCCTCCACTTT. It codes for CASSLGQRRSPLHF.

This chain uses TRBV2 with TRBJ2-7, with a tentative D call TRBD1 (6 bases). Trimming removed 3 bases from V and 3 bases from J, with 9 bases in between. Germline assignment: CDR1 SNHLY and CDR2 FYNNEI. CDR3 length: 13 amino acids. As DNA, the CDR3 is TGTGCCAGCAGTGACTGGACAGACTACGAGCAGTACTTC. Translating gives CASSDWTDYEQYF.

The chain combines TRBV19 with TRBJ1-5; 7 nucleotides match TRBD1. Looked up from germline, CDR1 is LNHDA and CDR2 is SQIVND (reference sequence). Trimming at V came to 3 bases and at J to 7 bases, leaving 6 bases not matched to a gene. The CDR3 spans 14 residues. In DNA, the CDR3 is TGTGCCAGTAGTATGCAGGGGGAGAGACAGCCCCAGCATTTT. Protein product: CASSMQGERQPQHF.

The chain combines TRBV5-1 with TRBJ2-7, with 10 nucleotides matching TRBD2. The germline V gene has CDR1 SGHRS and CDR2 YFSETQ. The CDR3 consists of 15 residues. Trimming took 3 bases from V and 6 from J; bases not matched to a gene: 9. The CDR3 region has the DNA TGCGCCAGCAGCTCGACTAGCGGGTCCCTGGGCGAGCAGTACTTC. This encodes CASSSTSGSLGEQYF.

The gene calls are TRBV6-5 and TRBJ1-1, with D tentatively TRBD1 (6 bases). CDR3 length: 11 residues. The V end lost 8 bases, the J end lost 11 bases, and 15 bases lay between the germline ends. Germline V gene lookup returns CDR1 MNHEY and CDR2 SVGAGI. CDR3 sequence: CASGPQGRAFF. The CDR3 DNA is TGTGCCAGCGGACCTCAGGGGAGGGCTTTCTTT.

About this clone itself: A much more abundant neighbour one base away suggests this may be a read error. The chain joins TRBV7-8 to TRBJ2-2, with a weak D call TRBD1 (6 bases). CDR3 length: 14 residues. The V end was cut by 3 bases, the J end by 3 bases, with 8 bases between. Germline loops: CDR1 SGHVS, CDR2 FQNEAQ. The chain's CDR3 is CASSLQGYTGELFF. CDR3 nucleotide sequence: TGTGCCAGCAGCTTGCAGGGGTACACCGGGGAGCTGTTTTTT. Full variable domain (missing parts from reference TRBV7-8 and TRBJ2-2): GAGVSQSPRYKVAKRGQDVALRCDPISGHVSLFWYQQALGQGPEFLTYFQNEAQLDKSGLPSDRFFAERPEGSVSTLKIQRTQQEDSAVYLCASSLQGYTGELFFGEGSRLTVL.

The chain carries TRBV5-3 and TRBJ2-1, with a possible D match to TRBD2 (6 bases). TRBV5-3 is treated as an ORF (open reading frame) with a function not yet certain. The V end was cut by 2 bases, the J end by 10 bases, with 28 bases between. The length of the CDR3 is 18 residues. The CDR3 nucleotides are TGTGCCAGAAGCTTTTTAAGGCCGACTAGTCCACAACTTGCGGAGCAGTTCTTC. Translating gives CARSFLRPTSPQLAEQFF.

J is TRBJ2-3 and V is TRBV5-1; the match to TRBD2 covers 7 bases. V was clipped by 4 bases and J by 2 bases; unmatched bases: 10. CDR1 SGHRS and CDR2 YFSETQ come from the germline V gene. The CDR3 has 16 residues. Here the CDR3 reads CASSQASGGITDTQYF. CDR3 coding DNA: TGCGCCAGCAGCCAGGCTTCGGGGGGAATCACAGATACGCAGTATTTT.

V usage is TRBV28 and J usage is TRBJ2-3, with D perhaps TRBD2 (5 bases). Trimming cost V 5 bases and J 1 base, with 16 bases left between them. Germline CDR1 MDHEN, CDR2 SYDVKM. The CDR3 is made up of 16 amino acids. The CDR3 DNA sequence: TGTGCCAGCAGTCCTCTCGGGGAATCGGGCACAGATACGCAGTATTTT. Protein sequence: CASSPLGESGTDTQYF.

The CDR3 loop reads CAIKDWGNTGELFF. The CDR3 region has the DNA TGTGCCATCAAGGACTGGGGTAACACCGGGGAGCTGTTTTTT. The chain links TRBV10-3 to TRBJ2-2; possible D gene TRBD2, 5 bases. The germline CDR1 and CDR2 sequences are ENHRY and SYGVKD. The V end was cut by 7 bases, the J end by 2 bases, with 11 bases between. The CDR3 totals 14 residues.

The chain combines TRBV18 with TRBJ1-1, with no clear D. Germline V gene lookup returns CDR1 KGHSH and CDR2 LQKENI. Trimming took off 0 bases at V and 0 bases at J, with 11 bases between the two ends. The CDR3 runs to 16 residues. The CDR3 sequence is CASSPPSSGMNTEAFF. In nucleotides, the CDR3 is TGTGCCAGCTCACCACCGTCCTCAGGAATGAACACTGAAGCTTTCTTT.